This T cell receptor beta chain derives from a study of CD8 T cells in Susac syndrome. The wider study: Clinically active disease was present in about six of the sequenced Susac syndrome patients. About 8 of these patients were in remission.

Negative isolation was used for CD8+ and CD4+ T cells and FACS enrichment for TEMRA cells. Notes on this clonotype: What it binds is unknown.

Random hexamers were used to reverse transcribe the RNA input (roughly 0.5 to 1 ug). Amplification of TCR beta CDR3 by immunoSEQ multiplex PCR spanned 54 Vbeta and 13 Jbeta. TCRdb re-called the immunoSEQ multiplex PCR reads with MiXCR, one entry per CDR3 protein. The data contain approximately 94,000 distinct CDR3 sequences, approximately 95% of them singletons. Overall study findings and caveats: Roughly 5 Susac-specific public clones appeared in CD8+ TEMRA repertoires, and roughly 15 in total CD8+ repertoires.

The CDR3 runs to 17 residues. Trimming shortened V by 2 bases and J by 2 bases, and 13 bases separated the two germline ends. Germline CDR1 and CDR2: SGHTA and FQGTGA. The receptor was derived from a human donor with Susac syndrome. The chain carries TRBV7-3 and TRBJ2-6; weak D call: TRBD1 (6 bases). The sequenced sample was CD8+ T cells from PBMCs. Here the CDR3 reads CASSLSGAPTGANVLTF. The CDR3 DNA reads TGTGCCAGCAGCTTATCAGGGGCACCCACTGGGGCCAACGTCCTGACTTTC. The full variable domain, rest sourced from reference TRBV7-3 and TRBJ2-6, is GAGVSQTPSNKVTEKGKYVELRCDPISGHTALYWYRQSLGQGPEFLIYFQGTGAADDSGLPNDRFFAVRPEGSVSTLKIQRTERGDSAVYLCASSLSGAPTGANVLTFGAGSRLTVL.